The next 24 T cell receptor beta chains were all read from a single sample in a study of blood T cell repertoires in COVID-19. The method was immunoSEQ multiplex PCR; TCRdb's version includes in-frame clones alone and lacks a portion of them. Found here are 60,000 to 70,000 clones, about 78% of them singletons; the top ten hold approximately 52%. Input material: peripheral blood. Source of these receptors: a woman older than 75 with acute or convalescent COVID-19.

V and J are TRBV6-5 and TRBJ1-2, with 9 bases matching TRBD1. The trim removed 7 bases at V and 7 bases at J, leaving 7 bases unmatched. The CDR3 sequence is 13 residues long. The germline CDR1 and CDR2 sequences are MNHEY and SVGAGI. CDR3 protein: CASTSTGGGGYTF. CDR3 nucleotides: TGTGCCAGCACTTCGACAGGGGGTGGTGGCTACACCTTC.

This clone was seen a handful of times. The chain employs TRBV28 and TRBJ1-2, with TRBD1 matching over 11 bases. The ends lost 6 bases at V and 3 bases at J; junction bases unmatched: 6. This CDR3 contains 15 residues. The germline V gene has CDR1 MDHEN and CDR2 SYDVKM. CDR3 DNA: TGTGCCAGCAGGGACAGGGGGCGGAGGGACTATGGCTACACCTTC. Translating it yields CASRDRGRRDYGYTF.

The chain has TRBV7-8 and TRBJ2-5, with D perhaps matching TRBD2 (5 bases). Trimming pared 4 bases from V and 1 base from J, leaving 13 bases between. The CDR3 covers 15 residues. CDR1 is SGHVS, CDR2 FQNEAQ, per germline. The CDR3 DNA reads as TGTGCCAGCAGCTCCCGAGGGCGTCTCCAAGAGACCCAGTACTTC. This encodes CASSSRGRLQETQYF.

The CDR3 is CASSEGGDFSYEQYF. Here the CDR3 DNA reads TGTGCCAGCAGCGAGGGGGGGGACTTCTCCTACGAGCAGTACTTC. This chain links TRBV6-5 with TRBJ2-7; TRBD2 is a possible D gene (7 bases). Germline CDR1 and CDR2: MNHEY and SVGAGI. The CDR3 sequence is 15 residues long. Trimming took 6 bases from V and 0 from J, leaving 15 bases between them.

This chain uses TRBV21-1 with TRBJ2-7; TRBD1 is taken as the D call from the table, unchecked against the DNA. TRBV21-1 is shown as a pseudogene. This CDR3 is built from 19 residues. The CDR3 protein is CASSKGRDRAASVSYEQYF. CDR3 DNA: TGTGCCAGCAGCAAAGGTAGGGACAGGGCCGCCTCTGTCTCCTACGAGCAGTACTTC.

The V and J genes are TRBV5-1 and TRBJ1-1; 8 nucleotides align to TRBD1. The ends lost 4 bases at V and 1 base at J; junction bases unmatched: 6. Germline assignment: CDR1 SGHRS and CDR2 YFSETQ. The CDR3 has 15 residues. The CDR3 reads CASSGGQASNTEAFF. CDR3 nucleotide sequence: TGCGCCAGCAGCGGGGGACAGGCCTCGAACACTGAAGCTTTCTTT.

This clone turned up a few times. The chain joins TRBV7-3 to TRBJ2-1; 14 nucleotides agree with TRBD2. CDR3 length: 18 amino acids. Germline assignment: CDR1 SGHTA and CDR2 FQGTGA. V lost 2 bases to trimming and J lost 7 bases; unmatched junction nucleotides: 10. For the CDR3, the DNA is TGTGCCAGCAGCTTAGCGACCGGGACTAGCGGGAGATCGAATGAGCAGTTCTTC. Residues: CASSLATGTSGRSNEQFF. Complete variable domain (other parts from reference TRBV7-3 and TRBJ2-1): GAGVSQTPSNKVTEKGKYVELRCDPISGHTALYWYRQSLGQGPEFLIYFQGTGAADDSGLPNDRFFAVRPEGSVSTLKIQRTERGDSAVYLCASSLATGTSGRSNEQFFGPGTRLTVL.

In its sample, this clone is medium-sized. V is TRBV5-1 and J is TRBJ1-2; 9 bases fit TRBD1. This CDR3 has 14 residues. The V gene's germline CDR1 is SGHRS and CDR2 YFSETQ. V lost 4 bases to trimming and J lost 6 bases; unmatched junction nucleotides: 7. CDR3 DNA: TGCGCCAGCAGCCCCGGGACAGGGCACCATGGCTACACCTTC. Translation: CASSPGTGHHGYTF.

Written as DNA, the CDR3 is TGTGCCAGCTCACCGCAGCGGGGGTTACAAGAGACCCAGTACTTC. It yields the protein CASSPQRGLQETQYF. V usage is TRBV18 and J usage is TRBJ2-5, with TRBD2 matching 8 bases. CDR3 length: 15 residues. The junction had 5 bases not matched to a gene; V was cut back by 3 bases and J by 2 bases. The germline gives CDR1 KGHSH, CDR2 LQKENI.

The J gene is TRBJ2-2, the V gene TRBV5-4; the D gene is possibly TRBD1 (6 bases). The CDR3 totals 15 residues. CDR1 is SGHNT and CDR2 is YYREEE in the germline V gene (reference sequence). Trimming stripped 1 base from V and 5 bases from J, with 12 bases between. CDR3 residues: CASSLNGGSTGELFF. The CDR3 region has the DNA TGTGCCAGCAGCTTGAATGGGGGCAGTACCGGGGAGCTGTTTTTT.

The rearrangement uses TRBV28 and TRBJ1-4; unclear D gene. Trimming took 2 bases from V and 8 from J, leaving 9 bases between them. The germline gives CDR1 MDHEN, CDR2 SYDVKM. The CDR3 is made up of 13 amino acids. CDR3 protein: CASSLGRFEKLFF. The CDR3, as DNA: TGTGCCAGCAGTTTAGGGCGATTCGAAAAACTGTTTTTT. The variable domain in full, with the rest retrieved from reference TRBV28 and TRBJ1-4, is DVKVTQSSRYLVKRTGEKVFLECVQDMDHENMFWYRQDPGLGLRLIYFSYDVKMKEKGDIPEGYSVSREKKERFSLILESASTNQTSMYLCASSLGRFEKLFFGSGTQLSVL.

The chain couples TRBV7-8 to TRBJ2-7; D is possibly TRBD2 (6 bases). The CDR3 has 16 amino acids. Trimming removed 0 bases at V and 7 bases at J, with 19 bases between. Germline V gene data show CDR1 as SGHVS and CDR2 as FQNEAQ. CDR3: CASSLAGPGLAREQYF. In nucleotides, the CDR3 is TGTGCCAGCAGCTTAGCGGGGCCGGGACTTGCTAGGGAGCAGTACTTC.

The chain recombines TRBV12-3 or TRBV12-4 with TRBJ1-2; D remains ambiguous. This CDR3 spans 13 amino acids. Between the trimmed V and J ends, which lost 2 bases and 4 bases, there was a span of 8 bases. The CDR3: CASSLFLIYGYTF. The DNA for the CDR3 is TGTGCCAGCAGTTTATTCCTTATCTATGGCTACACCTTC.

This clone was observed many times. V usage is TRBV18 and J usage is TRBJ1-4; tentative D call: TRBD1 (6 bases). This CDR3 comprises 16 residues. V dropped 4 bases and J dropped 4 bases, with 16 bases sitting between them. The V gene's germline CDR1 is KGHSH and CDR2 LQKENI. CDR3 loop: CASSRINREGNEKLFF. DNA for the CDR3: TGTGCCAGCTCACGAATTAACAGGGAGGGTAATGAAAAACTGTTTTTT.

This chain links TRBV28 with TRBJ2-1, with 7 nucleotides matching TRBD2. The CDR3 length is 15 residues. V lost 6 bases and J lost 8; bases outside the gene matches: 13. Germline-derived CDR1 and CDR2 are MDHEN and SYDVKM. The DNA of the CDR3 is TGTGCCAGCAGCCCTACCCCCGTGGGGGGGGATGAGCAGTTCTTC. It specifies CASSPTPVGGDEQFF.

This chain uses TRBV6-5 with TRBJ2-7; no clear D gene. The germline V gene encodes CDR1 MNHEY and CDR2 SVGAGI. The CDR3 loop spans 15 amino acids. V gave up 5 bases and J gave up 3 bases, with 17 bases separating them. The CDR3 sequence: CASSRLAVDGYEQYF. CDR3 DNA sequence: TGTGCCAGCAGTCGTCTCGCGGTCGACGGCTACGAGCAGTACTTC.

CDR3: CSVGGGDTDTQYF. CDR3 in DNA: TGCAGCGTTGGTGGGGGGGACACAGATACGCAGTATTTT. The gene calls are TRBV29-1 and TRBJ2-3; 7 bases agree with TRBD2. With 4 bases clipped from V and 2 bases from J, the junction kept 3 bases outside the gene matches. The CDR3 totals 13 residues. The germline gives CDR1 SQVTM, CDR2 ANQGSEA.

The rearrangement joins TRBV29-1 to TRBJ2-2, with 13 bases identical to TRBD2. The length of the CDR3 is 14 residues. The J segment lost 7 bases and the V segment lost 7 bases, leaving 6 bases of the junction unmatched. Germline lookup yields CDR1 SQVTM and CDR2 ANQGSEA. CDR3 in DNA: TGCAGCGCAGGACTAGCGGGAGACGGCGGGGAGCTGTTTTTT. Its translation is CSAGLAGDGGELFF.

The gene calls are TRBV19 and TRBJ1-1; D is uncertain. The germline V gene has CDR1 LNHDA and CDR2 SQIVND (reference sequence). CDR3 length equals 14 residues. V was cut by 0 bases and J by 1 base, with 6 bases left in between. CDR3 bases: TGTGCCAGTAGTATAGAGGGCCAGAACACTGAAGCTTTCTTT. The encoded protein is CASSIEGQNTEAFF.

The V gene is TRBV5-4, the J gene TRBJ2-7; the D gene is possibly TRBD1 (6 bases). The CDR3 contains 15 residues. Trimming took 4 bases from V and 0 from J, leaving 14 bases between them. Germline-derived CDR1 and CDR2 are SGHNT and YYREEE (reference sequence). The CDR3 loop reads CASSVDRSSSYEQYF. The CDR3, as DNA: TGTGCCAGCAGCGTGGACAGATCCAGCTCCTACGAGCAGTACTTC.

The rearrangement joins TRBV3-1 (or the pseudogene TRBV3-2) to TRBJ1-1; 7 bases fit TRBD1. Trimming at V came to 2 bases and at J to 4 bases, leaving 7 bases not matched to a gene. The V gene's germline CDR1 is LGHDT and CDR2 YNNKEL (reference sequence). The CDR3 sequence is 15 residues long. The CDR3 sequence: CASSQTDRVPTEAFF. CDR3 DNA: TGTGCCAGCAGCCAAACCGACAGGGTGCCCACTGAAGCTTTCTTT.

The J gene is TRBJ2-3, the V gene TRBV12-3 or TRBV12-4; D is perhaps TRBD1 (6 bases). Between the trimmed V and J ends, which lost 6 bases and 9 bases, there was a span of 10 bases. The CDR3 contains 11 residues. The CDR3 coding sequence is TGTGCCAGCAGAGGGACACTAACGCAGTATTTT. Its protein product is CASRGTLTQYF.

The V and J genes are TRBV7-6 and TRBJ2-1; TRBD2 matches 7 bases. The V gene end was trimmed by 5 bases and the J gene end by 5 bases; junction bases not matched to a gene: 12. From germline, CDR1 is SGHVS and CDR2 FNYEAQ. This CDR3 region has 16 residues. The CDR3 protein is CASSKGYGGRDNEQFF. For the CDR3, the DNA is TGTGCCAGCAGCAAAGGGTACGGGGGGAGGGACAATGAGCAGTTCTTC.

The chain recombines TRBV9 with TRBJ2-7, with 7 bases fitting TRBD2. There are 15 residues in the CDR3. Germline V gene data show CDR1 as SGDLS and CDR2 as YYNGEE. The ends lost 4 bases at V and 1 base at J; junction bases unmatched: 8. The CDR3 DNA reads TGTGCCAGCAGCCCAAGGGAGGGGTCTTCCTACGAGCAGTACTTC. This sequence encodes CASSPREGSSYEQYF. Full variable domain (remainder filled in from reference TRBV9 and TRBJ2-7): DSGVTQTPKHLITATGQRVTLRCSPRSGDLSVYWYQQSLDQGLQFLIQYYNGEERAKGNILERFSAQQFPDLHSELNLSSLELGDSALYFCASSPREGSSYEQYFGPGTRLTVT.